These 12 T cell receptor beta chains originate from one sample sequenced in a study of blood T cell repertoires in COVID-19. The repertoire was sequenced with immunoSEQ multiplex PCR; TCRdb's copy has only in-frame clones and lacks some. The sample holds over 200,000 clones, roughly 84% seen once. Sequenced material: peripheral blood. The source is a man aged 40-55 years with active or convalescent COVID-19.

The chain employs TRBV18 and TRBJ2-7; D may be TRBD1 (6 bases). The CDR3 runs 14 residues. The germline V and J ends were trimmed by 3 bases and 1 base, with 10 bases remaining between them. CDR1 is KGHSH and CDR2 is LQKENI in the germline V gene. In nucleotides, the CDR3 is TGTGCCAGCTCACCTGACAGGTTGTCCTACGAGCAGTACTTC. The encoded protein is CASSPDRLSYEQYF.

The rearrangement uses TRBV2 and TRBJ2-5; TRBD1 matches 9 bases. CDR3 length equals 13 residues. Trimming took 5 bases from V and 9 from J; bases not matched to a gene: 7. CDR1 and CDR2 (germline): SNHLY, FYNNEI. The DNA for the CDR3 is TGTGCCAGCAGTCGGGACAGGGACTTCGCCCAGTACTTC. It specifies CASSRDRDFAQYF.

This chain links TRBV7-3 with TRBJ2-5; no firm D call. V lost 4 bases to trimming and J lost 1 base, with 10 bases between them. The germline V gene encodes CDR1 SGHTA and CDR2 FQGTGA. This CDR3 is built from 14 residues. CDR3 in amino acids: CASSSAGLQETQYF. CDR3 nucleotides: TGTGCCAGCAGCTCCGCAGGCCTCCAAGAGACCCAGTACTTC.

The J gene is TRBJ1-3, the V gene TRBV2; a possible D gene is TRBD1 (6 bases). The germline V and J ends were trimmed by 6 bases and 7 bases, with 10 bases remaining between them. Germline CDR1 is SNHLY and CDR2 is FYNNEI. The CDR3 totals 12 residues. The CDR3 region is CASRTGRNTIYF. CDR3 in DNA: TGTGCCAGCAGGACAGGCCGCAACACCATATATTTT.

This clone turned up a few times. The rearrangement uses TRBV30 and TRBJ2-2; TRBD1 aligns across 10 bases. CDR1 GTSNPN and CDR2 SVGIG come from the germline V gene (reference sequence). The CDR3 totals 13 residues. With 5 bases clipped from V and 5 bases from J, the junction kept 2 bases outside the gene matches. The CDR3, as DNA: TGTGCCTGGGGACAGGGGGTGACCGGGGAGCTGTTTTTT. Translating gives CAWGQGVTGELFF.

This chain joins TRBV5-1 and TRBJ2-7, with 11 nucleotides matching TRBD1. J gave up 3 bases and V 4 bases, and 3 bases lay outside the gene matches. The CDR3 runs to 14 residues. Germline CDR1 and CDR2: SGHRS and YFSETQ. CDR3: CASSAGTGGYEQYF. In DNA form, the CDR3 reads TGCGCCAGCAGCGCCGGGACAGGGGGCTACGAGCAGTACTTC.

The V gene is TRBV7-3, the J gene TRBJ2-1; TRBD2 matches at 8 bases. CDR1 is SGHTA and CDR2 is FQGTGA in the germline V gene. Unmatched junction bases numbered 11, after V lost 5 bases and J lost 8 bases. This CDR3 comprises 15 residues. The CDR3 DNA reads as TGTGCCAGCAGCCCCGGGGGGGGGCCTTTCGATGAGCAGTTCTTC. Translated: CASSPGGGPFDEQFF.

This sequence joins TRBV2 and TRBJ1-6; no clear D. Trimming removed 10 bases from V and 8 bases from J, with 18 bases in between. The CDR3 loop spans 14 amino acids. The germline V gene encodes CDR1 SNHLY and CDR2 FYNNEI. The CDR3 reads CATSTGVGDSPLHF. DNA for the CDR3: TGTGCCACCTCGACGGGTGTCGGAGATTCACCCCTCCACTTT. Combining the CDR3 with reference TRBV2 and TRBJ1-6 gives the whole variable domain EPEVTQTPSHQVTQMGQEVILRCVPISNHLYFYWYRQILGQKVEFLVSFYNNEISEKSEIFDDQFSVERPDGSNFTLKIRSTKLEDSAMYFCATSTGVGDSPLHFGNGTRLTVT.

The J gene is TRBJ2-5, the V gene TRBV28; the match to TRBD1 covers 7 bases. Unmatched junction bases numbered 13, after V lost 2 bases and J lost 4 bases. The germline gives CDR1 MDHEN, CDR2 SYDVKM. CDR3 size: 17 residues. The CDR3: CASSLSATGLDRETQYF. CDR3 in DNA: TGTGCCAGCAGTTTAAGTGCGACAGGGTTAGACCGAGAGACCCAGTACTTC. Combining the CDR3 with reference TRBV28 and TRBJ2-5 gives the whole variable domain DVKVTQSSRYLVKRTGEKVFLECVQDMDHENMFWYRQDPGLGLRLIYFSYDVKMKEKGDIPEGYSVSREKKERFSLILESASTNQTSMYLCASSLSATGLDRETQYFGPGTRLLVL.

This sequence joins TRBV19 and TRBJ1-2; D unresolved. Germline V gene lookup returns CDR1 LNHDA and CDR2 SQIVND (reference sequence). The CDR3 extends over 15 amino acids. Trimming took off 3 bases at V and 4 bases at J, with 15 bases between the two ends. The CDR3, as DNA: TGTGCCAGTAGTATTAAGTCAGACAATACCTATGGCTACACCTTC. Translating gives CASSIKSDNTYGYTF.

The chain links TRBV4-2 to TRBJ2-3, with 7 bases lining up with TRBD2. CDR3 size: 15 residues. Germline V CDR1 and CDR2: LGHNA, YNFKEQ. V lost 0 bases and J lost 7; bases outside the gene matches: 7. In DNA, the CDR3 is TGTGCCAGCAGCCAAGAGGGAGGGATTACGAATACGCAGTATTTT. Protein product: CASSQEGGITNTQYF.

The V and J genes are TRBV2 and TRBJ2-2; TRBD1 aligns across 10 bases. Germline trimming cut 11 bases from V and 3 bases from J; bases unmatched to any gene: 6. CDR1 is SNHLY, CDR2 FYNNEI, per germline. The length of the CDR3 is 14 residues. The CDR3 DNA reads TGTGCCTTACGGGACAGGGGTTACACCGGGGAGCTGTTTTTT. This gives the protein CALRDRGYTGELFF.